This T cell receptor (beta chain) was captured by sequencing in a study of T-cell memory formation after mild COVID-19 (dated by TCRdb to the early 2020s). Looking at the study overall: TCR sequence clusters from the two donors were found to be largely donor specific. T-cell clones expanding and contracting after mild COVID-19 in a couple of donors were tracked by longitudinal TCRalpha and TCRbeta repertoire sequencing. The cohort was made up of two young adult volunteers, one female and one male, who were previously healthy. General findings and caveats noted by the study authors: The second-wave clones that peaked on day 37 were not confirmed to be SARS-CoV-2 specific. Only a couple of mild cases were covered by the study, and larger cohorts that include severe cases with pre-infection samples were considered necessary. Contracting CD4+ clones turned up mainly in the CM and EM memory subsets, whereas EMRA was where CD8+ clones were enriched. From day 15 to 85, contracting clones showed balanced CD4/CD8 phenotypes, whereas a second wave of clones that expanded from day 15 to 37 leaned towards CD4+. Some responding clones were detected in pre-infection memory, suggesting pre-existing cross-reactive memory T cells joined the SARS-CoV-2 response.

The sample was run on an Illumina NovaSeq 6000. Using 5'RACE with constant-segment primers, TCRalpha and TCRbeta cDNA libraries were constructed, with sample barcodes and unique molecular identifiers added in the process. Trizol reagent was used to extract RNA from every sample. Amplification of the libraries took two PCR steps, and the second step added a second sample barcode plus Illumina TruSeq adapters. Libraries were sequenced on an Illumina NovaSeq with 2 x 150 bp paired-end reads. Turning to the authors' computational methods: The reads were demultiplexed and collapsed into UMI-guided consensus sequences using migec v1.2.7. Using mixcr v2.1.11, the UMI consensuses were aligned to TRA and TRB V and J templates and assembled into clonotypes. A clonotype was counted as expanded or contracted only if both edgeR and NoisET called the change significant, with noise models trained on biological replicates. For edgeR calls, a false discovery rate-adjusted p below 0.01 and a log2 fold-change threshold of 1 were applied. PCA with hierarchical clustering of max-normalized trajectories of the 1000 most abundant clonotypes was used as exploratory dynamics analysis. Each responding clone was given a CD4 or CD8 phenotype based on the CD4+ and CD8+ repertoires, which had been sequenced separately. The public reads were run again by TCRdb, first through fastp at Q25 and then through MiXCR, and only productive beta chains were kept. Entries are consolidated by CDR3 protein sequence, retaining the most common genes and DNA. For this entry, the V and J calls and clone size follow TCRdb and not the study's own pipeline. The sample records around 180,000 distinct CDR3 sequences, around 15% of which are singletons. The top ten constitute about 1.9% of the sample.

Ficoll-Paque density gradient centrifugation was used to isolate PBMCs. This clonotype was counted a few times. Its antigen is still unknown. Per-nucleotide qualities are absent, and no much larger clonotype sits a single base away. Specimen: PBMCs or a T cell subset sorted from them (not recorded which). The sequence was collected from an adult woman who had mild COVID-19 (a few samples of this study predate the infection). The sample titles of this study are shuffled in the database, so cell type and time point are left out; the donor was told from shared clones.

The CDR3 amino acid sequence is: CASTPLDGYTF. The nucleotide sequence is given as TGTGCCAGCACCCCCCTGGATGGCTACACCTTC. This chain joins TRBV12-3 or TRBV12-4 to TRBJ1-2; too little of a D gene remains to name it. Spanning cysteine to phenylalanine, the CDR3 consists of 11 amino acids. Kept here is only the CDR3 DNA, which spans 33 bases and is read in frame from base 1. V is shortened by 7 bases, J by 6 bases, and the region joining them spans 9 bases.